The clone carrying this T cell receptor beta chain was seen just once. This record comes from a study of blood T cell repertoires in COVID-19. The germline CDR1 and CDR2 sequences are MGHRA and YSYEKL. After removal of 2 bases from V and 2 bases from J, the junction contained 14 bases not matched to a gene. This CDR3 region has 18 residues. Here immunoSEQ multiplex PCR was the method, and the copy in TCRdb shows in-frame clones only, minus some. The table records roughly 250,000 clones, about 86% of them present only once. The sequence was obtained from a woman between 35 and 50 years old with acute COVID-19. Source material: PBMCs or T cells enriched from blood (not recorded which). The rearrangement links TRBV4-1 to TRBJ2-5; 7 bases are a match to TRBD1. The CDR3 here is CASSQSPNRDSAQETQYF. CDR3 sequence (DNA): TGCGCCAGCAGCCAATCCCCCAACCGGGACAGCGCTCAAGAGACCCAGTACTTC.